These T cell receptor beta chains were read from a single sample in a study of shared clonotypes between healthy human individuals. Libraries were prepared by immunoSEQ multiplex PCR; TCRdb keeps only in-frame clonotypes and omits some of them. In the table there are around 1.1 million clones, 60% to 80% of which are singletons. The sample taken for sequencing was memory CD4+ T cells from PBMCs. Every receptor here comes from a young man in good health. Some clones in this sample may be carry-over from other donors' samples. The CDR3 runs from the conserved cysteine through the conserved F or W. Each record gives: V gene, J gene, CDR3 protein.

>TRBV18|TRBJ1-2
CASSPPRGDLYGCTF
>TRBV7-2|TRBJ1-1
CASISQYLNTEAFF
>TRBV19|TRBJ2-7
CATGTVPYEQYF
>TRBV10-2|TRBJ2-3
CASSGLAGDTQYF
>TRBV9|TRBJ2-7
CASSRETSTYEQYF
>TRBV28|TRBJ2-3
CASSLGQGVTNTQYF
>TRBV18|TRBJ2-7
CASSPWDGDEQYF
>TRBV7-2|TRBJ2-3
CASSFAGGADTQYF
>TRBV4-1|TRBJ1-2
CASSPVGGYGYTF
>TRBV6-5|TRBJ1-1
CASGIGQDREAFF
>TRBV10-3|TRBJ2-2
CAIKNSGADTGELFF
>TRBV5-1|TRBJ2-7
CASRPRADGAYEQYF
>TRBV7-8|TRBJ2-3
CASSPQAGADTQYF
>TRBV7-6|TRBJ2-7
CASSPNRYEQYF
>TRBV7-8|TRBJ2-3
CASSASTDTQYF
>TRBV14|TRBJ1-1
CASSLRPRNTEAFF
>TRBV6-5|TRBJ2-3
CASSYSNVDASRYF
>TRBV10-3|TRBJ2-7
CAISESTSGSPEQYF
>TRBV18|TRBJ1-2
CASSLTGRRSYGYTF
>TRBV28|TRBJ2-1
CASSLFRLADNEQFF
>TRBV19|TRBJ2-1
CASSMRPYNEQFF
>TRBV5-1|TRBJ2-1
CASSMDTHNEQFF
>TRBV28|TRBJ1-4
CASSQLRTDEKLFF
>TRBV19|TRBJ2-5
CASSMAPRGFGETQYF
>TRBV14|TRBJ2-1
CASSPLRGGYIHEQFF
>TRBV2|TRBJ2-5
CASSEISDQETQYF
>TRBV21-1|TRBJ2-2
CASSKVFGGWGTGELFF
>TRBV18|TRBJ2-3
CASSSEDTQYF
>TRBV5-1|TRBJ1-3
CASSLGQASSGNTIYF
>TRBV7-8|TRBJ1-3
CASSYLTPPSEGNTIYF
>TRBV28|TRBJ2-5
CASSLGGLQETQYF
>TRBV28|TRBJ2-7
CAILPDGAYEQYF
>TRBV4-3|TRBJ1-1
CASSQERRNTEAFF
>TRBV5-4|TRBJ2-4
CASSLATTKNIQYF
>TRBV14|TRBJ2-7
CASSPRRRLEQYF
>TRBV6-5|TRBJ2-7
CASSNSGAGEQYF
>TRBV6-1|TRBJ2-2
CASSESRPGELFF
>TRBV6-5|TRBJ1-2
CASTNDRGLGYTF
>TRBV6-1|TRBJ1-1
CASSEVDSRSAVGDEAFF
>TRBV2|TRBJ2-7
CTSSARGLYEQYF
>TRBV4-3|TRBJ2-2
CASSPASGGTGELFF
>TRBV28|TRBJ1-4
CASSLVKEKLFF
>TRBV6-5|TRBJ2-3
CASTSTGSTQYF
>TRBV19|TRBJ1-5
CASSPLTGIANQPQHF
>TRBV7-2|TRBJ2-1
CASSHYGTRGDNEQFF
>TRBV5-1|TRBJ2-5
CASSLGLAGDETQYF
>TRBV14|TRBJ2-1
CASSRIGGRGNEQFF